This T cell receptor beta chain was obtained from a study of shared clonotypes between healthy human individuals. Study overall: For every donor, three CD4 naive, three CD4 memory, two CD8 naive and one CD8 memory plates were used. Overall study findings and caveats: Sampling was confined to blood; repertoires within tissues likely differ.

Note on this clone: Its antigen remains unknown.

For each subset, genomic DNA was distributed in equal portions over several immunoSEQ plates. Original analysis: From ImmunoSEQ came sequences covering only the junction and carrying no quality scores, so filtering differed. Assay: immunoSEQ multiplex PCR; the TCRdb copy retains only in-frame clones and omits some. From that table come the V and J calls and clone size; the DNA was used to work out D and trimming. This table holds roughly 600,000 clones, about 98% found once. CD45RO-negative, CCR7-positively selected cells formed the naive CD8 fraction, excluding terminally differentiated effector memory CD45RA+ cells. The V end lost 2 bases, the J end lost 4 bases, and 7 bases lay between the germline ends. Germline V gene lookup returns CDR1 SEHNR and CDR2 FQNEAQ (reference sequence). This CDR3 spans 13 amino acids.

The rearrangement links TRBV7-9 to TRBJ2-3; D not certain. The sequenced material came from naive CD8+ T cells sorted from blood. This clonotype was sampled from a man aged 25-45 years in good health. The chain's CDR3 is CASSLYGADTQYF. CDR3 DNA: TGTGCCAGCAGCTTATACGGAGCAGATACGCAGTATTTT.